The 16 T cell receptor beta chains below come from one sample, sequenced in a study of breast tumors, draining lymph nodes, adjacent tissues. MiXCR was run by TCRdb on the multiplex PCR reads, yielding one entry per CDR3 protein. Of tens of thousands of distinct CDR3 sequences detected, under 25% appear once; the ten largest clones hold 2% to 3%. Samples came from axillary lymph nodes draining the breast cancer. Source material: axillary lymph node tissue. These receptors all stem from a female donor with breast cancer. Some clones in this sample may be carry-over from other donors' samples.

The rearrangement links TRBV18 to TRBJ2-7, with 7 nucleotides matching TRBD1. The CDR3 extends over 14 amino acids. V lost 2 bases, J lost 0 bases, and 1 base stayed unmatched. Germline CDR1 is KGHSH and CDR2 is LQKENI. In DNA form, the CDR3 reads TGTGCCAGCTCACCAGGACAGGTCTCCTACGAGCAGTACTTC. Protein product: CASSPGQVSYEQYF.

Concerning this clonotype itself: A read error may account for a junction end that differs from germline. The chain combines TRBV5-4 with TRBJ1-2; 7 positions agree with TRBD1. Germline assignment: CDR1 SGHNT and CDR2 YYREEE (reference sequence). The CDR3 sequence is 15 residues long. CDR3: CASGFRDRFMWGYTF. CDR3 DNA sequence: TGTGCCAGCGGCTTCCGGGACAGATTCATGTGGGGCTACACCTTC.

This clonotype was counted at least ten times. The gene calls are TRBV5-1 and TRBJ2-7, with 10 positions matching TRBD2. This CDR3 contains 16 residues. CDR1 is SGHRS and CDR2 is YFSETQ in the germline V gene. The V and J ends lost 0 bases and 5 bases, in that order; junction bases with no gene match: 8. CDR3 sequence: CASSLGPLAGANEQYF. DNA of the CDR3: TGCGCCAGCAGCTTGGGGCCCCTAGCGGGAGCGAACGAGCAGTACTTC.

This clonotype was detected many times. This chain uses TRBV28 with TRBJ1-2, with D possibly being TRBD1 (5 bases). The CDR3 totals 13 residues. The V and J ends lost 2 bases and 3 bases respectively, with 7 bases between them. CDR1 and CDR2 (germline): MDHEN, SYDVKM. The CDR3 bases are TGTGCCAGCAGTTTACCGGGGGACTATGGCTACACCTTC. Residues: CASSLPGDYGYTF.

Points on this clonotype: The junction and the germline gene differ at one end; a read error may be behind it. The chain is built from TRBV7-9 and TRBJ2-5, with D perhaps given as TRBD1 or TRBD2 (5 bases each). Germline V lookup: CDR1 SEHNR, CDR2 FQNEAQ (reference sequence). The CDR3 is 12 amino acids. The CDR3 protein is CASGLGEGTQYF. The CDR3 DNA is TGTGCCAGCGGCTTGGGGGAAGGGACCCAGTACTTC.

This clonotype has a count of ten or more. CDR3 region: CASSPGLARTDTQYF. CDR3 coding DNA: TGTGCCAGCAGTCCGGGACTAGCCCGCACAGATACGCAGTATTTT. The V and J genes are TRBV6-6 and TRBJ2-3, with 9 bases identical to TRBD2. With 5 bases clipped from V and 1 base from J, the junction kept 4 bases outside the gene matches. From germline, CDR1 is MNHNY and CDR2 SVGAGI (reference sequence). CDR3 length: 15 residues.

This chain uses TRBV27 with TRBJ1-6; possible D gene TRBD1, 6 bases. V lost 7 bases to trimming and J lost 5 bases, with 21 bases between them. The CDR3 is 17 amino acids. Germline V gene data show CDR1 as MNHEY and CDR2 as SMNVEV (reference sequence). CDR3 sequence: CASNPFRGGGDNSPLHF. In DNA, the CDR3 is TGTGCCAGCAATCCCTTTAGAGGGGGTGGCGATAATTCACCCCTCCACTTT.

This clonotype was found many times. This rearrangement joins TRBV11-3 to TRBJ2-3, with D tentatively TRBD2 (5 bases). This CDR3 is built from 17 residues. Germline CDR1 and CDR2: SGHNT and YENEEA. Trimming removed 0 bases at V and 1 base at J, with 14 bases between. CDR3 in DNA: TGTGCCAGCAGCTTAGATCCGGCGGGTCGGGGCACAGATACGCAGTATTTT. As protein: CASSLDPAGRGTDTQYF.

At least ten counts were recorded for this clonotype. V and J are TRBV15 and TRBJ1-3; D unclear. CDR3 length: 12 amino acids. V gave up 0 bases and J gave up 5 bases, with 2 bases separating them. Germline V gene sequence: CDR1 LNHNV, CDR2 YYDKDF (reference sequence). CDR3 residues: CATSRDRNTIYF. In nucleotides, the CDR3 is TGTGCCACCAGCAGAGATAGAAACACCATATATTTT.

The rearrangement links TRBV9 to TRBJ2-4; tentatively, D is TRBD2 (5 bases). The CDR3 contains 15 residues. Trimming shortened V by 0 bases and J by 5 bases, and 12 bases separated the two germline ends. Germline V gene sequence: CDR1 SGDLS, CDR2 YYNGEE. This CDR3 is CASSVDAGNENIQYF. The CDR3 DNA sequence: TGTGCCAGCAGCGTAGATGCGGGTAACGAAAACATTCAGTACTTC.

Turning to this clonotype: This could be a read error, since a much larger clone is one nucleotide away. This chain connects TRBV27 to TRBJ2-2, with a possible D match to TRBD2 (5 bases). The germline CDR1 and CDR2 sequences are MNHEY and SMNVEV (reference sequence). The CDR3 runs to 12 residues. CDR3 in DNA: TGTGCCAGCAGTCCCTTGACCGGGGAGCTGTCTTTT. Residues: CASSPLTGELSF.

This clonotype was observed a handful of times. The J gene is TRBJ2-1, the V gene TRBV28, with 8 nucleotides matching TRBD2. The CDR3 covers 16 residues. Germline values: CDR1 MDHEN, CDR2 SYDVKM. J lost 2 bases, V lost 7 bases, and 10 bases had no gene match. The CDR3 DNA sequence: TGTGCCAGCAAGAAGGGTAGCGGGGCCCCCTACAATGAGCAGTTCTTC. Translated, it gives CASKKGSGAPYNEQFF.

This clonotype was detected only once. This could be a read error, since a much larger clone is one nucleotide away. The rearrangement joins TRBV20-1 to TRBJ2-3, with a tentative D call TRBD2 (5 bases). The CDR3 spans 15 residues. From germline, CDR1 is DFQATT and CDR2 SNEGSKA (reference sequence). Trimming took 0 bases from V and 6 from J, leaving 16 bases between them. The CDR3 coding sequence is TGCAGTGCTAGAGATGCGGGTGCGGACCGGGATACGCAGTATTTT. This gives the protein CSARDAGADRDTQYF.

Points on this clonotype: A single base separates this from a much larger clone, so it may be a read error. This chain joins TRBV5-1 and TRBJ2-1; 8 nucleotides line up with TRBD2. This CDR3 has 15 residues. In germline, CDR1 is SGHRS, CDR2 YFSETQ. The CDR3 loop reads CATSLRTSSYNERFF. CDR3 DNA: TGCGCCACCTCTCTGAGGACTAGCTCCTACAATGAGCGGTTCTTC. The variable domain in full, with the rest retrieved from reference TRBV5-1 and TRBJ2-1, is KAGVTQTPRYLIKTRGQQVTLSCSPISGHRSVSWYQQTPGQGLQFLFEYFSETQRNKGNFPGRFSGRQFSNSRSEMNVSTLELGDSALYLCATSLRTSSYNERFFGPGTRLTVL.

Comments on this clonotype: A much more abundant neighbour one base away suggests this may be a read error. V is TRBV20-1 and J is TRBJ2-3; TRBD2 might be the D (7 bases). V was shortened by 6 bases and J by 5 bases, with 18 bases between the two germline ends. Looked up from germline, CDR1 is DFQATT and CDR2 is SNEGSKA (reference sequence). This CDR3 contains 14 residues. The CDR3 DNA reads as TGCAGTGCCTTGAGGGGGGGTAGTCAAGATACGCAGTATTTT. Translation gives CSALRGGSQDTQYF.

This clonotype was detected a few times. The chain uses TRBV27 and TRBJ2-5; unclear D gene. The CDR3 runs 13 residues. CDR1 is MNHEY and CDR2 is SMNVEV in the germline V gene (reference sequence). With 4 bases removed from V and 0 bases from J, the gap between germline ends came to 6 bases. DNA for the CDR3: TGTGCCAGCAGTTCTTGGTACCAAGAGACCCAGTACTTC. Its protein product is CASSSWYQETQYF.